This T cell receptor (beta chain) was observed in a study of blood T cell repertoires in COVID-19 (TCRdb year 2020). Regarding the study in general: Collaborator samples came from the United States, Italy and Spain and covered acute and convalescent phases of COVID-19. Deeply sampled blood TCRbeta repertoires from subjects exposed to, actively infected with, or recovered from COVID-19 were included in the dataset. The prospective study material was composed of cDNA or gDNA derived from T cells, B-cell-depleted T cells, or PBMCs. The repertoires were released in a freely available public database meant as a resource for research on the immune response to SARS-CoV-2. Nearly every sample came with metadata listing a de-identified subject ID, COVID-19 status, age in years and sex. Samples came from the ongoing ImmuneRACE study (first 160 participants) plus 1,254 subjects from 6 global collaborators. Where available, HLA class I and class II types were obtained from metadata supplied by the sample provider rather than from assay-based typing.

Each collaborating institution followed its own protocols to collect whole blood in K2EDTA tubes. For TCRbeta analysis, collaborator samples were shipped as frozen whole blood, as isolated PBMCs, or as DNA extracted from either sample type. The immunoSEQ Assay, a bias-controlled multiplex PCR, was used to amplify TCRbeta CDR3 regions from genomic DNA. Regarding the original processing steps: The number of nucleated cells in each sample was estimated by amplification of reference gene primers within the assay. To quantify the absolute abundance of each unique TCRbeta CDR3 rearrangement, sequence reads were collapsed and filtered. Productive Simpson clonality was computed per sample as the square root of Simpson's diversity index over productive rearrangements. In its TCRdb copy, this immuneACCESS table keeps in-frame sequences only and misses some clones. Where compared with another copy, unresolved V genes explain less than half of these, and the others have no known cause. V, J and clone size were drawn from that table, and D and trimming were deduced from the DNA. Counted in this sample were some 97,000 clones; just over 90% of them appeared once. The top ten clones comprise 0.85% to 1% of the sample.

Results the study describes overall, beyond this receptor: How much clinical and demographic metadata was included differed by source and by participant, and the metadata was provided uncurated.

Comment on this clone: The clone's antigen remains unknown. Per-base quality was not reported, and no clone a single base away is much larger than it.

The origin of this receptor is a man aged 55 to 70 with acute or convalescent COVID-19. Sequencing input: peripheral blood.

The DNA is TGTGCCAGCAGCGTGAGGGTCGGCACCGGGGAGCTGTTTTTT. This codes for CASSVRVGTGELFF. This sequence uses TRBV9 and TRBJ2-2; TRBD2 could be the D gene, as 5 bases match. The germline V gene gives CDR1 as SGDLS and CDR2 as YYNGEE. V is pared back by 2 bases and J by 4 bases, with 9 bases lying between the germline termini. The CDR3 holds 14 amino acids from the cysteine to the phenylalanine. Only CDR3 DNA is held: 42 bases, read in frame from base 1.